A single sample gave rise to the 18 T cell receptor beta chains below, sequenced in a study of cytomegalovirus exposure and HLA in healthy donors (TCRdb year 2017). Library creation used the immunoSEQ multiplex PCR assay. TCRdb holds this immuneACCESS table with in-frame rearrangements only. Some clones are missing; in checked studies, unresolved V genes explain under half, and the rest has no known cause. The sample table contains about 360,000 clones; only one count was recorded for roughly 90% of them. The ten largest clonotypes hold 0.8% to 0.85% of the sample. The specimen sequenced was PBMCs. The receptors derive from a young woman in good health and CMV-seronegative.

The chain couples TRBV11-2 to TRBJ2-1; D perhaps matches TRBD1 (5 bases). Germline loops: CDR1 SGHAT, CDR2 FQNNGV. Trimming stripped 4 bases from V and 10 bases from J, with 11 bases between. The CDR3 is 12 amino acids. CDR3 nucleotides: TGTGCCAGCAGCTCTTGGGGCCGCGAGCAGTTCTTC. It codes for CASSSWGREQFF.

The V gene is TRBV30, the J gene TRBJ2-7, with D possibly TRBD1 on 6 matching bases. The CDR3 runs 13 residues. Germline CDR1 GTSNPN, CDR2 SVGIG (reference sequence). Trimming stripped 0 bases from V and 4 bases from J, with 10 bases between. The CDR3 reads CAWSVGQLYEQYF. CDR3 coding DNA: TGTGCCTGGAGTGTAGGACAGCTTTACGAGCAGTACTTC.

The chain is built from TRBV28 and TRBJ2-4, with a weak D call TRBD2 (6 bases). V was trimmed by 7 bases and J by 1 base, leaving 20 bases between them. CDR3 length: 17 residues. CDR1 and CDR2 (germline): MDHEN, SYDVKM. In DNA, the CDR3 is TGTGCCAGCACTTTGGGGGGTCGAGTTGGGGCCAAAAACATTCAGTACTTC. As protein: CASTLGGRVGAKNIQYF.

This chain uses TRBV7-2 with TRBJ1-4; D possibly corresponds to TRBD1 (5 bases). Per the germline V gene, CDR1 is SGHTA and CDR2 is FQGNSA. Trimming took 8 bases from V and 8 from J, leaving 15 bases between them. The CDR3 extends over 13 amino acids. Here the CDR3 DNA reads TGTGCCAGCCGACCCCGGGGGGGGGAAAAACTGTTTTTT. Translation gives CASRPRGGEKLFF.

Here the CDR3 reads CASSLTSGGAFLYEQFF. CDR3 nucleotides: TGTGCCAGCAGCCTGACTAGCGGGGGGGCCTTTCTTTATGAGCAGTTCTTC. This chain links TRBV9 with TRBJ2-1; 14 nucleotides align to TRBD2. CDR1 and CDR2 from the germline V gene are SGDLS and YYNGEE. CDR3 size: 17 residues. V was pared by 4 bases and J by 8 bases, with 11 bases of the junction left unmatched.

The rearrangement joins TRBV2 to TRBJ2-5; 8 bases map to TRBD1. This CDR3 is built from 16 residues. Trimming removed 7 bases from V and 6 bases from J; junction bases left unmatched: 16. The germline V gene has CDR1 SNHLY and CDR2 FYNNEI. The CDR3 here is CASIIFSRGTGKTQYF. CDR3 DNA: TGTGCCAGCATTATCTTCTCGCGAGGGACAGGAAAGACCCAGTACTTC. Looking up the rest from reference TRBV2 and TRBJ2-5 gives the full variable domain: EPEVTQTPSHQVTQMGQEVILRCVPISNHLYFYWYRQILGQKVEFLVSFYNNEISEKSEIFDDQFSVERPDGSNFTLKIRSTKLEDSAMYFCASIIFSRGTGKTQYFGPGTRLLVL.

The chain links TRBV5-4 to TRBJ2-5; TRBD2 is a possible D gene (7 bases). V lost 5 bases and J lost 5, with 19 bases in between. CDR1 SGHNT and CDR2 YYREEE come from the germline V gene (reference sequence). The CDR3 is 15 residues long. The CDR3 sequence: CASRSAGARRETQYF. CDR3 DNA sequence: TGTGCCAGCAGGTCGGCGGGGGCGCGTCGGGAGACCCAGTACTTC.

The rearrangement links TRBV4-1 to TRBJ2-7; D call uncertain. V gave up 0 bases and J gave up 4 bases, with 4 bases separating them. The CDR3 runs to 12 residues. Germline V gene sequence: CDR1 MGHRA, CDR2 YSYEKL. The DNA for the CDR3 is TGCGCCAGCAGCCAAGACTTATACGAGCAGTACTTC. Amino acid sequence: CASSQDLYEQYF.

Many counts were recorded for this clone. This sequence joins TRBV2 and TRBJ1-3; 7 bases map to TRBD1. There are 13 residues in the CDR3. Germline CDR1 is SNHLY and CDR2 is FYNNEI. Trimming cost V 6 bases and J 4 bases; bases outside gene matches: 3. This CDR3 is CASSRGQGNTIYF. In DNA, the CDR3 is TGTGCCAGCAGCAGGGGACAGGGAAACACCATATATTTT.

The rearrangement uses TRBV11-2 and TRBJ2-7; unclear D gene. This CDR3 has 14 residues. Germline V gives CDR1 SGHAT, CDR2 FQNNGV. V was shortened by 1 base and J by 0 bases, with 7 bases between the two germline ends. Written as DNA, the CDR3 is TGTGCCAGCAGCTTAGCCCTCCTCTCCTACGAGCAGTACTTC. Translation: CASSLALLSYEQYF.

J is TRBJ2-7 and V is TRBV5-4, with 7 bases identical to TRBD1. V shed 4 bases, J shed 0 bases, and the junction held 4 bases outside the gene matches. The CDR3 contains 14 residues. From germline, CDR1 is SGHNT and CDR2 YYREEE (reference sequence). The CDR3 spells CASSPTGSSYEQYF. CDR3 nucleotide sequence: TGTGCCAGCAGCCCGACAGGGTCCTCCTACGAGCAGTACTTC.

The rearrangement links TRBV6-1 to TRBJ2-2, with a weak D call TRBD1 (6 bases). CDR1 MNHNS and CDR2 SASEGT come from the germline V gene. Between the trimmed V and J ends, which lost 6 bases and 5 bases, there was a span of 10 bases. The CDR3 extends over 13 amino acids. CDR3 sequence reads: CASRLDRTGELFF. The CDR3 DNA reads TGTGCCAGCAGACTCGACAGGACCGGGGAGCTGTTTTTT.

The chain joins TRBV5-6 to TRBJ1-5; D perhaps matches TRBD1 (5 bases). CDR3 size: 15 residues. V was pared by 1 base and J by 5 bases, with 13 bases between. Germline CDR1 reads SGHDT; CDR2 reads YYEEEE. CDR3 coding DNA: TGTGCCAGCAGCTTGTTCGGGGGTTGGGATCAGCCCCAGCATTTT. Translating it yields CASSLFGGWDQPQHF.

This chain uses TRBV7-9 with TRBJ1-1; 8 bases are shared with TRBD1. With V trimmed by 5 bases and J by 5 bases, 7 bases remained unmatched. Germline V lookup: CDR1 SEHNR, CDR2 FQNEAQ (reference sequence). CDR3 size: 14 residues. CDR3 loop: CASSRDRGETEAFF. The CDR3 DNA sequence: TGTGCCAGCAGCCGTGACAGGGGAGAAACTGAAGCTTTCTTT.

The V call is TRBV7-3, the J call TRBJ2-7; 9 positions agree with TRBD1. The CDR3 extends over 14 amino acids. V shed 5 bases, J shed 1 base, and the junction held 3 bases outside the gene matches. Germline CDR1 SGHTA, CDR2 FQGTGA. CDR3 nucleotide sequence: TGTGCCAGCAGCCTCGACAGGGGGTCCTACGAGCAGTACTTC. Protein sequence: CASSLDRGSYEQYF. The full variable domain, in which reference TRBV7-3 and TRBJ2-7 provide the parts outside the CDR3, is GAGVSQTPSNKVTEKGKYVELRCDPISGHTALYWYRQSLGQGPEFLIYFQGTGAADDSGLPNDRFFAVRPEGSVSTLKIQRTERGDSAVYLCASSLDRGSYEQYFGPGTRLTVT.

This chain connects TRBV6-4 to TRBJ2-6; TRBD1 matches at 9 bases. The V gene's germline CDR1 is MRHNA and CDR2 SNTAGT. V lost 5 bases to trimming and J lost 2 bases; unmatched junction nucleotides: 4. There are 16 residues in the CDR3. The CDR3 here is CASSKGTGTGANVLTF. DNA for the CDR3: TGTGCCAGCAGTAAGGGGACAGGGACTGGGGCCAACGTCCTGACTTTC.

This chain connects TRBV9 to TRBJ2-3; 12 bases are a match to TRBD2. V lost 1 base to trimming and J lost 4 bases; unmatched junction nucleotides: 4. This CDR3 has 16 amino acids. The germline CDR1 and CDR2 sequences are SGDLS and YYNGEE. The CDR3 loop reads CASSVRLAGASDTQYF. In DNA, the CDR3 is TGTGCCAGCAGCGTAAGACTAGCGGGAGCCTCAGATACGCAGTATTTT.

The chain has TRBV9 and TRBJ2-1; 9 bases map to TRBD1. The CDR3 has 12 amino acids. Germline CDR1 reads SGDLS; CDR2 reads YYNGEE. V lost 3 bases to trimming and J lost 15 bases; unmatched junction nucleotides: 7. CDR3 protein: CASSAGTGRRFF. The CDR3 bases are TGTGCCAGCAGCGCCGGGACAGGGCGGCGGTTCTTC.